This TCR beta chain derives from a study of PD-1 blockade in classical Hodgkin lymphoma. On this clone itself: Antigen unknown.

Noted time point: cycle 4 day 1 (C4D1), after 5 to 7 weeks of nivolumab. Every patient had relapsed following autologous stem cell transplantation, and cohorts differed in brentuximab vedotin exposure. TCRdb's copy holds only in-frame clones and misses some; the assay was immunoSEQ multiplex PCR. The table includes 100,000 or so clones, over 85% detected once. Findings and limits, study-wide: Possibly reflecting disease activity or prior therapy, repertoire differences have causes that remain undefined.

Trimming removed 7 bases from V and 0 bases from J; junction bases left unmatched: 12. CDR1 is SGDLS, CDR2 YYNGEE, per germline. The CDR3 covers 17 residues. The V and J genes are TRBV9 and TRBJ1-4; 7 bases agree with TRBD1. The origin of this receptor is a human donor with classical Hodgkin lymphoma. Sequenced material: peripheral blood mononuclear cells (PBMCs), taken before the fourth cycle of nivolumab. This chain's CDR3 is CASSERGDSSTNEKLFF. CDR3 sequence (DNA): TGTGCCAGCTCCGAGAGGGGGGACAGCTCAACTAATGAAAAACTGTTTTTT.